This TCR beta chain is from a study of OX40 agonist ivuxolimab in advanced cancers. Concerning this clone itself: Its antigen is not identified.

Clones were sequenced by immunoSEQ multiplex PCR, and TCRdb holds only the in-frame ones, with some missing. The sample lists some 87,000 clones, approximately 93% occurring once. Systemic immunosuppression or autoimmune disease history was grounds to exclude patients. The length of the CDR3 is 11 residues. Germline CDR1 is SEHNR and CDR2 is FQNEAQ (reference sequence). The V end lost 8 bases, the J end lost 9 bases, and 11 bases lay between the germline ends. Study results and limitations: Low clonal expansion, among the lowest seen, marked partial responders at 0.1-3.0 mg/kg.

The sequence derives from an adult with an advanced solid tumor such as melanoma, head and neck, liver or kidney cancer. Sequencing was performed on CD4+ or CD8+ T cells sorted from blood, taken in a trial of the OX40 agonist ivuxolimab. The chain combines TRBV7-9 with TRBJ2-1; tentative D call: TRBD2 (6 bases). Here the CDR3 reads CASEEGVEQFF. The CDR3 region has the DNA TGTGCCAGCGAGGAGGGAGTTGAGCAGTTCTTC.